This T cell receptor beta chain was documented in a study of identical twins. With respect to this clonotype: What it recognizes is unknown. With a much larger clone just one base away, this may be a read error.

Study observations and caveats: The models gave estimates that fell short of the out-of-frame TCR alpha sharing seen in monozygotic twins.

CDR3 length: 17 amino acids. TCRdb recomputed calls from the 5' RACE reads with MiXCR, one row per CDR3 protein. The table lists about 520,000 distinct CDR3 sequences, 20% to 25% of them singletons, with 0.91% in the top ten. These data were also filed under a second study, of T cells expressing NK-cell markers.

This sequence originates from a woman under 30 in good health. V is TRBV12-3 or TRBV12-4 and J is TRBJ2-7; tentative D call: TRBD2 (6 bases). The specimen sequenced was CD4+ T cells sorted from blood. DNA for the CDR3: TGTACCAGCAGCATCGGACTCCCGGGACTCCCGGGGGACGAGCAGTACTTC. It codes for CTSSIGLPGLPGDEQYF.